This T cell receptor (beta chain) was sequenced for a study of spatial heterogeneity in lung cancer. Study-wide results and caveats: Alpha and beta chain coverage of tumor T cells was estimated at about 6.6% and 12%, respectively. Counts that tracked tumor mutation counts were those of expanded intratumoral alpha and beta TCRs. Ubiquitous nonsynonymous mutations were tracked by counts of ubiquitous expanded TCRs, and regional ones by counts of regional expanded TCRs.

Time point noted: sample taken at primary tumor resection. This CDR3 has 13 amino acids. Trimming removed 7 bases from V and 5 bases from J; junction bases left unmatched: 6. Germline values: CDR1 SNHLY, CDR2 FYNNEI. From the 5' RACE reads, TCRdb called clonotypes with MiXCR, one entry per CDR3 protein. The sample yields around 26,000 distinct CDR3 sequences, approximately 9.5% seen once. About this clonotype: Its cognate antigen is unknown.

The chain is built from TRBV2 and TRBJ2-5, with 8 bases aligning to TRBD2. This sequence originates from a male donor with early-stage non-small cell lung cancer. Sequenced material: lung tumor tissue, taken at surgery. DNA of the CDR3: TGTGCCAGCAATGGACTAGCCGGGGAGACCCAGTACTTC. As protein: CASNGLAGETQYF.